Given below is one T cell receptor beta chain in context. The target antigen is unknown. The sample comes from a study of early T cells in non-severe SARS-CoV-2 infection. Overall study findings and caveats: VDJdb matching favored anti-spike CD8 responses, missing private and CD4 specificities.

Researchers tagged individual cDNA molecules with unique molecular identifiers. TCRdb ran MiXCR on the 5' RACE reads and lists one entry per CDR3 protein. This table has around 55,000 distinct CDR3 sequences, roughly 12% appearing once. The sample taken for sequencing was whole blood. The sequence came from an adult who was a healthcare worker with PCR-confirmed SARS-CoV-2 infection or an uninfected control (not recorded which).

Here the CDR3 reads CASTAEGTVTYF. The CDR3 DNA sequence: TGTGCCAGTACCGCAGAGGGGACAGTTACGTACTTC. The chain links TRBV19 to TRBJ2-7, with 7 bases identical to TRBD1. Per the germline V gene, CDR1 is LNHDA and CDR2 is SQIVND (reference sequence). This CDR3 has 12 residues. Trimming at V came to 7 bases and at J to 12 bases, leaving 12 bases not matched to a gene.